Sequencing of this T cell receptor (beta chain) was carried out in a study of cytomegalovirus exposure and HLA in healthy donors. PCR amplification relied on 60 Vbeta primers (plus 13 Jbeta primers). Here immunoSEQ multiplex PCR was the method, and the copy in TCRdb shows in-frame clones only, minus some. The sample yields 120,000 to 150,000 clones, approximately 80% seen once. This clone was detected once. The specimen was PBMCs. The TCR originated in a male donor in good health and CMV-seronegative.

The CDR3 is CSVFDGHYEQYF. The CDR3 DNA reads as TGCAGCGTTTTTGACGGACACTACGAGCAGTACTTC. J is TRBJ2-5 and V is TRBV29-1, with a possible D match to TRBD1 (5 bases). The J call is in doubt because the DNA end fits TRBJ2-7 better. This CDR3 has 12 residues. The germline CDR1 and CDR2 sequences are SQVTM and ANQGSEA.